The present T cell receptor (beta chain) was sequenced within a study of shared clonotypes between healthy human individuals. Every donor was a Caucasian adult from Nashville, Tennessee. The germline gives CDR1 SQVTM, CDR2 ANQGSEA. Trimming removed 3 bases from V and 6 bases from J; junction bases left unmatched: 10. The CDR3 spans 14 residues. Profiled with immunoSEQ multiplex PCR; TCRdb holds only in-frame clones, not every one. The table includes millions of clones, 85% to 95% detected once. Sequencing used naive CD4+ T cells sorted from blood. The subset was: CD45RA+ positively selected. This TCR was recovered from a man between 18 and 35 years old in good health. The chain uses TRBV29-1 and TRBJ1-2; the match to TRBD1 covers 7 bases. This CDR3 reads CSVEGTGVENGYTF. DNA for the CDR3: TGCAGCGTTGAGGGTACAGGGGTTGAAAATGGCTACACCTTC.